These T cell receptor beta chains were read from a single sample in a study of cytomegalovirus exposure and HLA in healthy donors. Libraries were prepared by immunoSEQ multiplex PCR; TCRdb keeps only in-frame clonotypes and omits some of them. Of roughly 80,000 clones in the sample, 94% were seen once. The sequenced sample consisted of PBMCs. All receptors come from a woman aged 18-29 years in good health and CMV-seronegative. Each CDR3 is given with its conserved first and last residue. The D gene is left open where the match is weak. Clone sizes are given selectively: once, few, many, or a class where the clone is expanded.

v_gene,abundance,d_gene,j_gene,CDR3nt,CDR3aa
TRBV7-2,-,-,TRBJ1-2,TGTGCCAGCAGCCCAGGGGAGCCTAACTATGGCTACACCTTC,CASSPGEPNYGYTF
TRBV10-3,-,-,TRBJ2-5,TGTGCCATCAGTTCCCGCCAAGAGACCCAGTACTTC,CAISSRQETQYF
TRBV5-1,-,TRBD2,TRBJ2-3,TGCGCCAGCAGCTTGGGACTAGCGGGTACAGATACGCAGTATTTT,CASSLGLAGTDTQYF
TRBV6-4,few,-,TRBJ2-3,TGTGCCAGCAGTGAGGGGGCCGGGAGCACAGATACGCAGTATTTT,CASSEGAGSTDTQYF
TRBV4-1,-,TRBD1,TRBJ2-3,TGCGCCAGCAGCGCCCGGGACAGGGGTACAGATACGCAGTATTTT,CASSARDRGTDTQYF
TRBV27,once,-,TRBJ2-7,TGTGCCAGCAGCCTGGGGGGAAGCTCCTACGAGCAGTACTTC,CASSLGGSSYEQYF
TRBV30,-,-,TRBJ1-1,TGTGCCTGGAGTTCCTCCAGGGTGGCTGAAGCTTTCTTT,CAWSSSRVAEAFF
TRBV6-1,-,-,TRBJ1-5,TGTGCCAGCAGTGGACAGGAAGATCAGCCCCAGCATTTT,CASSGQEDQPQHF
TRBV29-1,-,-,TRBJ2-3,TGCAGCGTTGGCCCGGGGAACACAGATACGCAGTATTTT,CSVGPGNTDTQYF
TRBV6-6,-,-,TRBJ2-7,TGTGCCAGCAGTTACTCAGGGTCAGCGGGCTACGAGCAGTACTTC,CASSYSGSAGYEQYF
TRBV7-9,-,TRBD1,TRBJ2-3,TGTGCCAGCAGCCCCCGACAGGGTTCGAACACAGATACGCAGTATTTT,CASSPRQGSNTDTQYF
TRBV4-3,once,TRBD2,TRBJ2-4,TGCGCCAGCAGCCAAGAAGGTCGGGGGGGCCGCGGCATTCAGTACTTC,CASSQEGRGGRGIQYF
TRBV5-6,-,-,TRBJ1-2,TGTGCCAGCAGCTTGCGGTCCAGGGGAGGGTATGGAGCTAACTATGGCTACACCTTC,CASSLRSRGGYGANYGYTF
TRBV19,-,TRBD1,TRBJ2-7,TGTGCCAGTAGTATCGATGGGGGGACAGGGTGGTACGAGCAGTACTTC,CASSIDGGTGWYEQYF